This T cell receptor beta chain was sequenced during a study of T-cell reconstitution after alpha-beta-depleted transplantation in children. The study, taken as a whole, reports: Surviving recipient T cells and intrathymic progenitors accounted for some patients' high TCRbeta diversity at day 60.

V shed 1 base, J shed 6 bases, and the junction held 10 bases outside the gene matches. Germline loops: CDR1 SGHNT, CDR2 YYREEE (reference sequence). The CDR3 extends over 15 amino acids. Unique molecular identifiers were incorporated when the TCRbeta library was constructed. TCRdb re-analysed the PCR reads in MiXCR, keeping a single row per CDR3 protein. This table holds about a million distinct CDR3 sequences, less than 30% found once. Details on this clonotype: Its antigen remains unknown.

The chain links TRBV5-4 to TRBJ2-7, with 7 bases identical to TRBD1. The TCR comes from a boy less than two years old who had a stem cell transplant for SCID, so the T cells may come from the graft donor. Material: PBMCs, mostly from graft donor cells, obtained 360 days after TCRalphabeta/CD19-depleted stem cell transplant. The DNA for the CDR3 is TGTGCCAGCAGCTTGAAGACAGGGTTAGTACGCGAGCAGTACTTC. Encoded protein: CASSLKTGLVREQYF.